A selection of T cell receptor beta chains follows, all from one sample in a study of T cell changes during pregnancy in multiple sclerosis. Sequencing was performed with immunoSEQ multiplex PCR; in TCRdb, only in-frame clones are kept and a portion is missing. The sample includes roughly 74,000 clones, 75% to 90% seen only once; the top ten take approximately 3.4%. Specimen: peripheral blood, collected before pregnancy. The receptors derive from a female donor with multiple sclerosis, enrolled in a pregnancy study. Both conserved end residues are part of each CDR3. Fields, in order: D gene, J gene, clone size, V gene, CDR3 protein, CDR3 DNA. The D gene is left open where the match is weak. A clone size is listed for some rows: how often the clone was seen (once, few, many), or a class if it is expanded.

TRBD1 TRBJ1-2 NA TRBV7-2 CASSGTTGSYGYTF TGTGCCAGCAGCGGTACGACAGGGTCCTATGGCTACACCTTC
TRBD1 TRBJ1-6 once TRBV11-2 CASSARDRNSPLHF TGTGCCAGCAGCGCCCGGGACAGAAATTCACCCCTCCACTTT
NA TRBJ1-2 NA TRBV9 CASSLAGSYGYTF TGTGCCAGCAGTCTAGCGGGTTCGTACGGCTACACCTTC
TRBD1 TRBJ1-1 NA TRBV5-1 CASSSLRQGTEAFF TGCGCCAGCAGCTCGTTAAGACAGGGCACTGAAGCTTTCTTT
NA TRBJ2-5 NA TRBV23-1 CASSQGNSQETQYF TGCGCCAGCAGTCAAGGAAACAGTCAAGAGACCCAGTACTTC
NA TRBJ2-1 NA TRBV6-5 CASSYSGTHNEQFF TGTGCCAGCAGTTATTCCGGGACACACAATGAGCAGTTCTTC
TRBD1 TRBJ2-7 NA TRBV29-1 CSVEGQGREQYF TGCAGCGTTGAGGGACAGGGGAGGGAGCAGTACTTC
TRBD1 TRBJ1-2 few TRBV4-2 CASSQVGIITGGSPLFLPNYGYTF TGTGCCAGCAGCCAAGTAGGGATTATTACAGGGGGCTCCCCTCTTTTTCTCCCTAACTATGGCTACACCTTC
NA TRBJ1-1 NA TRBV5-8 CASSWRGQLNTEAFF TGTGCCAGCAGCTGGCGGGGTCAATTGAACACTGAAGCTTTCTTT
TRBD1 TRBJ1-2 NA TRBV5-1 CASSSGTGAGYTF TGCGCCAGCAGCAGCGGGACAGGGGCTGGCTACACCTTC
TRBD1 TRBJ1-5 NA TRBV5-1 CASSLGTGAGRPQHF TGCGCCAGCAGCTTGGGGACAGGGGCCGGTCGGCCCCAGCATTTT
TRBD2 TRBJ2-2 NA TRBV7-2 CASSLLGTSGRAVTGELFF TGTGCCAGCAGCTTACTAGGGACTAGCGGGAGGGCTGTTACCGGGGAGCTGTTTTTT
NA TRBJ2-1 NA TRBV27 CASGRSAWQDNEQFF TGTGCCAGCGGCAGATCGGCTTGGCAGGACAATGAGCAGTTCTTC
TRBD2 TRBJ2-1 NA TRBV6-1 CASSGLAGGGDYNEQFF TGTGCCAGCAGTGGGCTAGCGGGAGGGGGAGACTACAATGAGCAGTTCTTC
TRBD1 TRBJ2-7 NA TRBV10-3 CAISDPGQGGNEQYF TGTGCCATCAGTGATCCGGGACAGGGGGGCAACGAGCAGTACTTC
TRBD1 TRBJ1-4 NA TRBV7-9 CASSLADRGVNEKLFF TGTGCCAGCAGCTTAGCGGACAGGGGCGTCAATGAAAAACTGTTTTTT
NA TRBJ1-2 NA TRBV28 CASTPGGGGYTF TGTGCCAGCACCCCGGGAGGGGGGGGCTACACCTTC
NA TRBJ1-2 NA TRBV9 CASSSVYGYTF TGTGCCAGCAGCTCAGTTTATGGCTACACCTTC